These T cell receptor beta chains were read from a single sample in a study of T cell changes during pregnancy in multiple sclerosis. Repertoires were generated with immunoSEQ multiplex PCR, while TCRdb's copy carries only in-frame clones and drops some. Among 20,000 to 25,000 clones listed, roughly nine tenths were seen once. The sequences come from CD8+ T cells from peripheral blood mononuclear cells, collected after pregnancy. These receptors all come from a female donor with multiple sclerosis, enrolled in a pregnancy study. Each CDR3 is given with its conserved first and last residue. The D gene is left open where the match is weak. Size values are once, few and many counts, or a class for expanded clones, and some rows have none.

v_gene	d_gene	j_gene	abundance	CDR3nt	CDR3aa
TRBV2	.	TRBJ2-1	once	TGTGCCAGCAGTTTGGTTAGCGGACTCTACAATGAGCAGTTCTTC	CASSLVSGLYNEQFF
TRBV15	.	TRBJ2-3	.	TGTGCCACCCAGGGTCCCACAGATACGCAGTATTTT	CATQGPTDTQYF
TRBV11-3	.	TRBJ2-1	.	TGTGCCAGCAGCTTGAGGGGACACTCCTACAATGAGCAGTTCTTC	CASSLRGHSYNEQFF
TRBV10-1	TRBD2	TRBJ2-2	.	TGCGCCAGTCAGCGGGGAAACACCGGGGAGCTGTTTTTT	CASQRGNTGELFF
TRBV27	TRBD2	TRBJ2-1	.	TGTGCCAGCAGTTTAATTAGCGGGAGTCAGATTGAGCAGTTCTTC	CASSLISGSQIEQFF
TRBV11-2	TRBD1	TRBJ2-5	.	TGTGCCACCAGGGACAGGGGACAAGAGACCCAGTACTTC	CATRDRGQETQYF
TRBV5-6	TRBD2	TRBJ2-2	.	TGTGCCAGCAGCTTTTTTATTCGCGGGAGTGGCTGGGACACCGGGGAGCTGTTTTTT	CASSFFIRGSGWDTGELFF
TRBV7-9	TRBD1	TRBJ2-1	once	TGTGCCAGCAGCTTAGAGGAGGGACAGGGGCAGTTCAATGAGCAGTTCTTC	CASSLEEGQGQFNEQFF
TRBV10-3	.	TRBJ2-1	.	TGTGCCATCACCCCCCCCGGTGAATCCTCCTACAATGAGCAGTTCTTC	CAITPPGESSYNEQFF
TRBV9	.	TRBJ1-2	.	TGTGCCAGCAGCCTCGGACAAGACTATGGCTACACCTTC	CASSLGQDYGYTF
TRBV19	.	TRBJ2-7	.	TGTGCCAGTAGTATAGCCGCAGGACTGACCTACGAGCAGTACTTC	CASSIAAGLTYEQYF
TRBV11-2	TRBD2	TRBJ2-1	.	TGTGCCAGCAGCCTGCTAGCGGGGTCCATCTACAATGAGCAGTTCTTC	CASSLLAGSIYNEQFF
TRBV30	TRBD1	TRBJ1-6	.	TGTGCCTGGACCCGGGACAGTGGTAATTCACCCCTCCACTTT	CAWTRDSGNSPLHF
TRBV4-1	.	TRBJ1-2	few	TGCGCCAGCAGCAGGGGGTGGGGAGAGAGTGGCTACACCTTC	CASSRGWGESGYTF